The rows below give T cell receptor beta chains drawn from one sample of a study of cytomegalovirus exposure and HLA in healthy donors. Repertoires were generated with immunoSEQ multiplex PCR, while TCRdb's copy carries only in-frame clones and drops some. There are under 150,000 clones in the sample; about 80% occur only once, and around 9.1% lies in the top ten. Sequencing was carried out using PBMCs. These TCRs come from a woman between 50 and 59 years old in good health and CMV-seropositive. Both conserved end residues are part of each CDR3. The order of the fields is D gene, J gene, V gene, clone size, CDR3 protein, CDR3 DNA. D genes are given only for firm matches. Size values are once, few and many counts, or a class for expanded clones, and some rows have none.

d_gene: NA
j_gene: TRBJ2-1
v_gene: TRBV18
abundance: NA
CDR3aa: CASSPEAGWVF
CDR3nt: TGTGCCAGCTCACCTGAGGCAGGGTGGGTCTTC

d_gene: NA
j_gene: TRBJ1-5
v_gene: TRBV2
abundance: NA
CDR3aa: CASGGRVEPQHF
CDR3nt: TGTGCCAGCGGCGGCAGGGTCGAGCCCCAGCATTTT

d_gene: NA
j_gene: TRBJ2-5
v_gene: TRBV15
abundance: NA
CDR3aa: CATSRGRAQETQYF
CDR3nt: TGTGCCACCAGCAGAGGCAGAGCGCAAGAGACCCAGTACTTC

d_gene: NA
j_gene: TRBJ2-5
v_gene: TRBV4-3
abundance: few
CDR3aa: CASSQGSGETQYF
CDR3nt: TGCGCCAGCAGCCAAGGCAGCGGAGAGACCCAGTACTTC

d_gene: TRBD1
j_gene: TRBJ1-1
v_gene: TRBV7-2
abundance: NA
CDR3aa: CASNRRQEQGTLLNTEAFF
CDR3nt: TGTGCCAGCAACCGTCGGCAAGAACAGGGGACCCTCTTGAACACTGAAGCTTTCTTT

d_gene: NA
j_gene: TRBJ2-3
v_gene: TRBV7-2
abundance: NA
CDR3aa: CASSQLDATQYF
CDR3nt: TGTGCCAGCAGCCAACTAGATGCTACGCAGTATTTT

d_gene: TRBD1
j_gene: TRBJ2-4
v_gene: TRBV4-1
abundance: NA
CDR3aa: CASSQDRDRDSGNIQYF
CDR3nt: TGCGCCAGCAGCCAAGATAGGGACCGGGACAGCGGAAACATTCAGTACTTC

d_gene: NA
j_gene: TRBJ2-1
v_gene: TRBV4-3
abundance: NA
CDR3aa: CASSQGSASQDEQFF
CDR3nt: TGCGCCAGCAGCCAAGGCTCGGCTAGCCAGGACGAGCAGTTCTTC

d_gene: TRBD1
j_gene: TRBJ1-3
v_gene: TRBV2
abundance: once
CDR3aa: CASPPPGQAISGNTIYF
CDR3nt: TGTGCCAGCCCTCCCCCGGGACAGGCTATCTCTGGAAACACCATATATTTT

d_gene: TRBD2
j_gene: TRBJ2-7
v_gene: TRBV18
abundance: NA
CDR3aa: CASSQGLAGDEQYF
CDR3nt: TGTGCCAGCTCCCAAGGACTAGCGGGAGACGAGCAGTACTTC

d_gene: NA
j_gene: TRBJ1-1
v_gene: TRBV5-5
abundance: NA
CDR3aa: CASTLDGGGTEAFF
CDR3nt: TGTGCCAGCACCCTTGACGGGGGAGGTACTGAAGCTTTCTTT

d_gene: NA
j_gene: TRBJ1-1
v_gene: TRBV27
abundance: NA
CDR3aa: CASSDRGTEAFF
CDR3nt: TGTGCCAGCAGTGACCGGGGGACTGAAGCTTTCTTT

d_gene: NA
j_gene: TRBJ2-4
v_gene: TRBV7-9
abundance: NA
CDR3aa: CASSLLLAGAKNIQYF
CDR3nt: TGTGCCAGCAGCTTACTGCTAGCCGGGGCCAAAAACATTCAGTACTTC

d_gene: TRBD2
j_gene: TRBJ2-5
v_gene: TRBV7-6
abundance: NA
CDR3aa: CASSSSGVNQETQYF
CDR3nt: TGTGCCAGCAGCTCTAGCGGGGTGAACCAAGAGACCCAGTACTTC

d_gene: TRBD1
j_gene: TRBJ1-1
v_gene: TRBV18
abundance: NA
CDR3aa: CASSPPAGGSTEAFF
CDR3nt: TGTGCCAGCTCACCACCCGCAGGGGGGTCGACGGAAGCTTTCTTT

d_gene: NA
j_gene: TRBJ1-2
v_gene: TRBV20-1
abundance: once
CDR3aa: CSALVDYGYTF
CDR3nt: TGCAGTGCCCTGGTAGACTATGGCTACACCTTC

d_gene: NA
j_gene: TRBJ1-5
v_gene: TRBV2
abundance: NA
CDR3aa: CASSEAGSAGPQHF
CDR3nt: TGTGCCAGCAGTGAAGCTGGGTCAGCAGGGCCCCAGCATTTT

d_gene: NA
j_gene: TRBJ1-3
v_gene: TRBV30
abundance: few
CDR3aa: CACPTGNSGNTIYF
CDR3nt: TGTGCCTGCCCTACAGGGAACTCTGGAAACACCATATATTTT

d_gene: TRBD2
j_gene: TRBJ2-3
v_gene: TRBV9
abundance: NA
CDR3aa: CASSVGASGRASTDTQYF
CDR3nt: TGTGCCAGCAGCGTAGGTGCTAGCGGGAGGGCCTCCACAGATACGCAGTATTTT

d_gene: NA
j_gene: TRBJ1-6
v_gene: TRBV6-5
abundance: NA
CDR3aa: CASSSLSGGNNSPLHF
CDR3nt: TGTGCCAGCAGTTCTCTTTCCGGGGGGAATAATTCACCCCTCCACTTT

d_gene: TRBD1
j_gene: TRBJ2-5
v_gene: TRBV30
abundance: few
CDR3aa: CAWSNGPGQGLGETQYF
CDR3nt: TGTGCCTGGAGTAACGGGCCGGGACAGGGGCTCGGAGAGACCCAGTACTTC

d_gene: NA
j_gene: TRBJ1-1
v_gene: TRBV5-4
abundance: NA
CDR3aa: CASSLDSPPNTEAFF
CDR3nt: TGTGCCAGCAGCTTAGACAGCCCGCCGAACACTGAAGCTTTCTTT

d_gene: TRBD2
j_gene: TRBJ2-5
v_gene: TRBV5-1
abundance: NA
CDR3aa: CASSLDPAGALETQYF
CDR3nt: TGCGCCAGCAGCTTGGACCCAGCGGGGGCTTTAGAGACCCAGTACTTC

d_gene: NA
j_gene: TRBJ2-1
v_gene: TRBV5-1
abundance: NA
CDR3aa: CASSDGWGGLNEQFF
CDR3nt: TGCGCCAGCAGCGATGGATGGGGGGGCCTGAATGAGCAGTTCTTC

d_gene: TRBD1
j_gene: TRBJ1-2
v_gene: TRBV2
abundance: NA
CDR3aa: CASNPGTGNYGYTF
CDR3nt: TGTGCCAGCAATCCCGGGACAGGGAACTATGGCTACACCTTC

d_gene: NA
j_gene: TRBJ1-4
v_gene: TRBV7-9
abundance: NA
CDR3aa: CASPVAGATNEKLFF
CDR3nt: TGTGCCAGCCCCGTTGCAGGTGCAACTAATGAAAAACTGTTTTTT

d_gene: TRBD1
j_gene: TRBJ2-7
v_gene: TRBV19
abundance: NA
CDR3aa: CASRESGTGSGRHEQYF
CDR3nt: TGTGCCAGTAGAGAGTCCGGGACAGGGTCGGGCCGGCACGAGCAGTACTTC

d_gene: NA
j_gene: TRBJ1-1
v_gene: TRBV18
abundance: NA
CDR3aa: CASSPLSSTEAFF
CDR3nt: TGTGCCAGCTCACCACTCTCTAGCACTGAAGCTTTCTTT

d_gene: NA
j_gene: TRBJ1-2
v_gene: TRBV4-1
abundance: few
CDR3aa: CASSQVDRLSNYGYTF
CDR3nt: TGCGCCAGCAGCCAGGTAGACAGGCTCTCTAACTATGGCTACACCTTC

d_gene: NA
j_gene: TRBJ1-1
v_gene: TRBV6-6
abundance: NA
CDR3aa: CASSYSMNTEAFF
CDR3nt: TGTGCCAGCAGTTACTCTATGAACACTGAAGCTTTCTTT

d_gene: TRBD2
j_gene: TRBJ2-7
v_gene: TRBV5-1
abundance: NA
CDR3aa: CASSFSGDYEQYF
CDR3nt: TGCGCCAGCAGCTTTAGCGGGGATTACGAGCAGTACTTC

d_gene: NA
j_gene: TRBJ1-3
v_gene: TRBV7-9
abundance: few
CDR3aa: CASSSTGWGNTIYF
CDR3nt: TGTGCCAGCAGCTCAACGGGATGGGGAAACACCATATATTTT

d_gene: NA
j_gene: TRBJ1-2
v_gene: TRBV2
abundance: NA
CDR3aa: CASSEGGAGGYTF
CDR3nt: TGTGCCAGCAGTGAGGGAGGGGCGGGTGGCTACACCTTC